This TCR beta chain was captured by sequencing in a study of T-cell reconstitution after alpha-beta-depleted transplantation in children. This clonotype was counted ten times or more. There are 15 residues in the CDR3. CDR1 and CDR2 from the germline V gene are SQVTM and ANQGSEA. Trimming pared 5 bases from V and 7 bases from J, leaving 21 bases between. Researchers prepared the TCRbeta library using unique molecular identifiers, the study reports. TCRdb re-analysed the PCR reads in MiXCR, keeping a single row per CDR3 protein. The data hold 490,000 or so distinct CDR3 sequences, with under 15% observed a single time.

The sequenced sample was PBMCs from the stem cell graft donor, obtained from the stem cell graft. This TCR came from a human donor who donated a stem cell graft to a child with combined immunodeficiency. The V call is TRBV29-1, the J call TRBJ2-1, with D possibly being TRBD1 (6 bases). In nucleotides, the CDR3 is TGCAGCGTTCCCGGACAGACGAGGGTGTGGAATGAGCAGTTCTTC. As protein: CSVPGQTRVWNEQFF.